This T cell receptor beta chain was profiled in a study of blood T cell repertoires in COVID-19. Study as a whole: Whether acute or convalescent, the COVID-19 samples came from the United States, Italy and Spain. Nucleic acid was either cDNA or gDNA, and it came from T cells, B-cell-depleted T cells, or PBMCs.

This clone has more than one count but fewer than ten. In the authors' workflow: Reference gene primer amplification in the assay estimated nucleated cell counts. Produced via immunoSEQ multiplex PCR; TCRdb's table is partial and in-frame only. V, J and clone size were drawn from that table, and D and trimming were deduced from the DNA. The sample comprises 70,000 to 80,000 clones, approximately 88% of which are singletons, and roughly 10% rests with the top ten. Germline V gene data show CDR1 as MNHEY and CDR2 as SMNVEV (reference sequence). CDR3 length: 15 amino acids. Trimming removed 6 bases from V and 5 bases from J, with 14 bases in between.

Sequenced material: peripheral blood. This clonotype originated in a human donor in a cohort sampled during active COVID-19. The rearrangement uses TRBV27 and TRBJ1-6, with D possibly TRBD1 on 5 matching bases. CDR3 sequence reads: CASRPDRLNNSPLHF. DNA of the CDR3: TGTGCCAGCAGACCCGACAGACTGAATAATTCACCCCTCCACTTT.